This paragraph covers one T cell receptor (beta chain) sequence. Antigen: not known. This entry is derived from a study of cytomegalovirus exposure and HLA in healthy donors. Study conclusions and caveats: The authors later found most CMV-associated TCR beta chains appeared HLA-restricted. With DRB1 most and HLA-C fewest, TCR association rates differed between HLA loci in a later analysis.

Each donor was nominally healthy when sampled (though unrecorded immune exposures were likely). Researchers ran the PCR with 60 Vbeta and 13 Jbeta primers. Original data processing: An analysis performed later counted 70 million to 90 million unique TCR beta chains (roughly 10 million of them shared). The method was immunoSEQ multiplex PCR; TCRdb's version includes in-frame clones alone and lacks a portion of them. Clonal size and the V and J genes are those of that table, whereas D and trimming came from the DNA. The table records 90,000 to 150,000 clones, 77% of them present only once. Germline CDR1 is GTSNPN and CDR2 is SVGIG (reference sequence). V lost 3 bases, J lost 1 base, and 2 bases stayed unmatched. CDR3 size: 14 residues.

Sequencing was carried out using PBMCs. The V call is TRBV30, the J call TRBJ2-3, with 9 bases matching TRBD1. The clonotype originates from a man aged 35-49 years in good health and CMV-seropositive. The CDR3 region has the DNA TGTGCCTGGAGGCACAGGGGGCGCACAGATACGCAGTATTTT. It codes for CAWRHRGRTDTQYF.